The clone carrying this TCR beta chain appeared many times. Its specificity is not known. TCRdb reprocessed the 5' RACE reads via MiXCR and lists one record per CDR3 protein. Here the sample spans 130,000 or so distinct CDR3 sequences, 7% being singletons. The data were obtained in a study of CD8 T cells in ankylosing spondylitis. Study-wide findings and caveats: Roughly eight highly homologous variants formed a TCR beta motif that appeared characteristic of ankylosing spondylitis blood. In ankylosing spondylitis patients, matched synovial fluid reportedly showed significant enrichment of disease-linked clones.

The CDR3 is made up of 12 amino acids. Trimming removed 5 bases from V and 2 bases from J, with 9 bases in between. The V gene's germline CDR1 is SQVTM and CDR2 ANQGSEA. The sample comprised blood, either unsorted or a sorted T cell fraction (not recorded which). This clonotype originated in a male donor with ankylosing spondylitis or in good health (not recorded which). The rearrangement uses TRBV29-1 and TRBJ1-2; possibly TRBD1 for D (6 bases). The CDR3 DNA reads as TGCAGCGTTTGGACAGAGAACTATGGCTACACCTTC. Translated: CSVWTENYGYTF.